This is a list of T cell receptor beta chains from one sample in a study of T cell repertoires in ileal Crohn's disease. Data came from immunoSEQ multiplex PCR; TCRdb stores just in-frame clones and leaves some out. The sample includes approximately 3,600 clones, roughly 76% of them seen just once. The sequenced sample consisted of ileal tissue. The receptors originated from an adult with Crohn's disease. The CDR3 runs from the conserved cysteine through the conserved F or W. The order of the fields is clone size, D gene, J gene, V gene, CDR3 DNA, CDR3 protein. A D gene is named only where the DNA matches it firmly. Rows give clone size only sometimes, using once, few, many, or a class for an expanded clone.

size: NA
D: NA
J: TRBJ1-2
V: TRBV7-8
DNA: TGTGCCAGCAGCTTTAACCAGAACTATGGCTACACCTTC
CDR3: CASSFNQNYGYTF

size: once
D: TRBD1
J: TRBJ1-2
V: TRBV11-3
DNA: TGTGCCAGCAGCAACGCTCAGACAGGGAATGAAGGCTACACCTTC
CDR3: CASSNAQTGNEGYTF

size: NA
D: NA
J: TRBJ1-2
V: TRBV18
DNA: TGTGCCAGCTCACCGTCCGGGGGAGAGAAGTATGGCTACACCTTC
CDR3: CASSPSGGEKYGYTF

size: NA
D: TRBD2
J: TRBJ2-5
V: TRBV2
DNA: TGTGCCACCACGTTTAGCGGGACTCAAGAGACCCAGTACTTC
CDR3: CATTFSGTQETQYF

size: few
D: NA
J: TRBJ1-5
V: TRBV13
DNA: TGTGCCAGCAGCTTAGGACAGGGCAATCAGCCCCAGCATTTT
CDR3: CASSLGQGNQPQHF

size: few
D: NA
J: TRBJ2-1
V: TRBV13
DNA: TGTGCCAGCAGCTTAGGCCTAACGAATGAGCAGTTCTTC
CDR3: CASSLGLTNEQFF

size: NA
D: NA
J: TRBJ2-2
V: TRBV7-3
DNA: TGTGCCAGCAGCTCGACAGACACCGGGGAGCTGTTTTTT
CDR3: CASSSTDTGELFF

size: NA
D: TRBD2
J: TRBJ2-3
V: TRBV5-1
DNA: TGTGCCAGCAGCTTGGGACTAGCGGGCACAGATACGCAGTATTTT
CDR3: CASSLGLAGTDTQYF

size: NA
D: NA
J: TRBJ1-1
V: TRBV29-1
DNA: TGCAGCGTTGTTCCAGGGGCGTTGAACACTGAAGCTTTCTTT
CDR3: CSVVPGALNTEAFF

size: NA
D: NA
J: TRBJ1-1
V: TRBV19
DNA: TGTGCCAGTATACAGGCAGGCATGAACACTGAAGCTTTCTTT
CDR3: CASIQAGMNTEAFF

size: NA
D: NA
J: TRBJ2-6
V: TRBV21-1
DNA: TGTGCCAGCAGCAAAGACAGCTCTGGGGCCAACGTCCTGACTTTC
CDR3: CASSKDSSGANVLTF

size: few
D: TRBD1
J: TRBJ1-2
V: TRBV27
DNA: TGTGCCAGCAGCCCAGGGGGCGCGTCTAGCTATGGCTACACCTTC
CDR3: CASSPGGASSYGYTF

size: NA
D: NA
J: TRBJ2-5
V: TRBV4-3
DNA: TGCGCCAGCAGCCAAGATCGGGAAGAGACCCAGTACTTC
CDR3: CASSQDREETQYF

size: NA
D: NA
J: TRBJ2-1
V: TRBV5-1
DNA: TGCGCCAGCAGCCTCAGGGGTTATCTACAGGGGCAGTTCTTC
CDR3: CASSLRGYLQGQFF

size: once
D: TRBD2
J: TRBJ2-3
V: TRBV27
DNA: TGTGCCAGCAGTCCACATCCCTTTAGCGGGACCCGAGGTACGCAGTATTTT
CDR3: CASSPHPFSGTRGTQYF

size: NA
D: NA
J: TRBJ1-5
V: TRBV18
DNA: TGTGCCAGCTCACCCCATGCGAATCAGCCCCAGCATTTT
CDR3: CASSPHANQPQHF

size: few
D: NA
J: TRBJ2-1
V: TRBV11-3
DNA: TGTGCCAGCAGCCAGCAGGCGGGGTCCTACAATGAGCAGTTCTTC
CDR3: CASSQQAGSYNEQFF

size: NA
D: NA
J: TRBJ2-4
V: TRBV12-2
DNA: TGTGCAAGTCGCCCCCCAAACCTCTATCAGGTTTTCAAAAACATTCAGTACTTC
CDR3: CASRPPNLYQVFKNIQYF

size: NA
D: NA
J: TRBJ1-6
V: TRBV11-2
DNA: TGTGCCAGCAGCCACTCTCAGGGCTCCTATAATTCACCCCTCCACTTT
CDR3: CASSHSQGSYNSPLHF

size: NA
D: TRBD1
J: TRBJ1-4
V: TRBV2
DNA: TGTGCCAGCACAACCGGGACAGGGTACGAAAAACTGTTTTTT
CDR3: CASTTGTGYEKLFF

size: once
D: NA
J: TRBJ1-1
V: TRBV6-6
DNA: TGTGCCAGCAGTCCCCGGGGGGGGATGAACACTGAAGCTTTCTTT
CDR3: CASSPRGGMNTEAFF

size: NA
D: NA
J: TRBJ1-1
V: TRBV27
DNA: TGTGCCAGCACGAGGGAGGGGAGCACTGAAGCTTTCTTT
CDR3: CASTREGSTEAFF

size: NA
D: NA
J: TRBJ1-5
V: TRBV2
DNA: TGTGCCAGCAGTGAATGGGGCAGTTTGAGCAATCAGCCCCAGCATTTT
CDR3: CASSEWGSLSNQPQHF

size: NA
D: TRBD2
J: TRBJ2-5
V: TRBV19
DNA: TGTGCCAGTAAAGGGGGGCGAGCGGGGGTTCAAGAGACCCAGTACTTC
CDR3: CASKGGRAGVQETQYF

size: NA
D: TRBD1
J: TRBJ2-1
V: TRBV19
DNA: TGTGCCAGTAGTATAGGGACAGGGAGGAAAAATGAGCAGTTCTTC
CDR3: CASSIGTGRKNEQFF

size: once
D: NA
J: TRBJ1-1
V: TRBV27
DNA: TGTGCCAGCAGCCGCAGGGATAACACTGAAGCTTTCTTT
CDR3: CASSRRDNTEAFF

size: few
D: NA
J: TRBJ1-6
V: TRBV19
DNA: TGTGCCAGTAGTATTGGACTGCCAAATTCACCCCTCCACTTT
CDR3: CASSIGLPNSPLHF

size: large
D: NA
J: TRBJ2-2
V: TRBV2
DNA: TGTGCCAGCAGTGATGCGATGAACACCGGGGAGCTGTTTTTT
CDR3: CASSDAMNTGELFF

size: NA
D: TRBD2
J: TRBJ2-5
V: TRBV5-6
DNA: TGTGCCAGCAGCTTTAGCGGGGAAGAGACCCAGTACTTC
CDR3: CASSFSGEETQYF

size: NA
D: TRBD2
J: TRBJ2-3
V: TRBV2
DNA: TGTGCCAGCACCGGGACTAGCGTACCACCAGATACGCAGTATTTT
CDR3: CASTGTSVPPDTQYF

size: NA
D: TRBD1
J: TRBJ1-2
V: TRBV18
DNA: TGTGCCAGCTCACCCGCGGGACAGGGGACCTATGGCTACACCTTC
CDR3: CASSPAGQGTYGYTF

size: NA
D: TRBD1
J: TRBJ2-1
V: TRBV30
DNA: TGTGCCTGGAGTGCGCCGGGACAGTACTACAATGAGCAGTTCTTC
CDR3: CAWSAPGQYYNEQFF

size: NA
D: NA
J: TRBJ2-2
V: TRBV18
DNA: TGTGCCAGCTCCTTAAACCACCCAGGGAACACCGGGGAGCTGTTTTTT
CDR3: CASSLNHPGNTGELFF

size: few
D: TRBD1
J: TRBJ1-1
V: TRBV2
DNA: TGTGCCAGCAGCAGGGACAGCCCGATGAACACTGAAGCTTTCTTT
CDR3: CASSRDSPMNTEAFF

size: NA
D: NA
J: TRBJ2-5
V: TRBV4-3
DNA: TGCGCCAGCAGCCAAGAGGTGGAGGGCGCGGAGACCCAGTACTTC
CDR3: CASSQEVEGAETQYF

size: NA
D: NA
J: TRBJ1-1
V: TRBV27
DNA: TGTGCCAGCAGTTTCCTCCTTAACACTGAAGCTTTCTTT
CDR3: CASSFLLNTEAFF

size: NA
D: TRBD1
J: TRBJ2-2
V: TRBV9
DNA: TGTGCCAGCAGCTTTCGACAGGGGTACACCGGGGAGCTGTTTTTT
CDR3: CASSFRQGYTGELFF

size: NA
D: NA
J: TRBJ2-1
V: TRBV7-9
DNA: TGTGCCAGCAGCTGGACGGGGAGGAGGGCGGGGAATGAGCAGTTCTTC
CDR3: CASSWTGRRAGNEQFF

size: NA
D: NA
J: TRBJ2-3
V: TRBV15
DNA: TGTGCCACCAGCGGGGACTTCATCACAGATACGCAGTATTTT
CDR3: CATSGDFITDTQYF

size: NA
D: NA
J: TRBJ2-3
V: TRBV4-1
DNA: TGCGCCAGCAGCCAAGGAACACCCACAGATACGCAGTATTTT
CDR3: CASSQGTPTDTQYF

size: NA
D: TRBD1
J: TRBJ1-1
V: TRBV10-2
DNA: TGCGCCAGCAGTGAAGTGACAGGGGGGATGAACACTGAAGCTTTCTTT
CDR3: CASSEVTGGMNTEAFF

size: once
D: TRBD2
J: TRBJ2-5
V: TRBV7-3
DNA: TGTGCCAGCAGCAGGGGTAGCGGGCACCAAGAGACCCAGTACTTC
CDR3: CASSRGSGHQETQYF

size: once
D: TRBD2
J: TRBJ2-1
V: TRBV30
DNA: TGTGCCTGGAGTCGGGGGGGACCCTACAATGAGCAGTTCTTC
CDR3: CAWSRGGPYNEQFF

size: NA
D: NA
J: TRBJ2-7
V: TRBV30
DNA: TGTGCCTGGAGGATCCTCCGGGATTGGTACGAGCAGTACTTC
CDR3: CAWRILRDWYEQYF

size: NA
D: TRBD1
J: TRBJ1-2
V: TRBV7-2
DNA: TGTGCCAGCAGCGCCAACAGGGGGAAACTAACCTATGGCTACACCTTC
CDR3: CASSANRGKLTYGYTF

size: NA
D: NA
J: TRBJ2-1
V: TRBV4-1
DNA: TGCGCCAGCAGCCAAACCCAAGGGGCCCACAATGAGCAGTTCTTC
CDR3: CASSQTQGAHNEQFF

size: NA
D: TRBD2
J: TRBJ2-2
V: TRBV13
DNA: TGTGCCAGCAGCTTTGAAGCGGGAACCGGGGAGCTGTTTTTT
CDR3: CASSFEAGTGELFF

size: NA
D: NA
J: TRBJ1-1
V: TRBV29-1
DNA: TGCAGCGTTATGGTGGGGGCCTTGAACACTGAAGCTTTCTTT
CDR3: CSVMVGALNTEAFF

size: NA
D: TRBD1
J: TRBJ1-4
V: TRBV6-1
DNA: TGTGCCAGCAGTGCATCCCTCTACCCTGGACAGGGCGCTAATGAAAAACTGTTTTTT
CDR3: CASSASLYPGQGANEKLFF